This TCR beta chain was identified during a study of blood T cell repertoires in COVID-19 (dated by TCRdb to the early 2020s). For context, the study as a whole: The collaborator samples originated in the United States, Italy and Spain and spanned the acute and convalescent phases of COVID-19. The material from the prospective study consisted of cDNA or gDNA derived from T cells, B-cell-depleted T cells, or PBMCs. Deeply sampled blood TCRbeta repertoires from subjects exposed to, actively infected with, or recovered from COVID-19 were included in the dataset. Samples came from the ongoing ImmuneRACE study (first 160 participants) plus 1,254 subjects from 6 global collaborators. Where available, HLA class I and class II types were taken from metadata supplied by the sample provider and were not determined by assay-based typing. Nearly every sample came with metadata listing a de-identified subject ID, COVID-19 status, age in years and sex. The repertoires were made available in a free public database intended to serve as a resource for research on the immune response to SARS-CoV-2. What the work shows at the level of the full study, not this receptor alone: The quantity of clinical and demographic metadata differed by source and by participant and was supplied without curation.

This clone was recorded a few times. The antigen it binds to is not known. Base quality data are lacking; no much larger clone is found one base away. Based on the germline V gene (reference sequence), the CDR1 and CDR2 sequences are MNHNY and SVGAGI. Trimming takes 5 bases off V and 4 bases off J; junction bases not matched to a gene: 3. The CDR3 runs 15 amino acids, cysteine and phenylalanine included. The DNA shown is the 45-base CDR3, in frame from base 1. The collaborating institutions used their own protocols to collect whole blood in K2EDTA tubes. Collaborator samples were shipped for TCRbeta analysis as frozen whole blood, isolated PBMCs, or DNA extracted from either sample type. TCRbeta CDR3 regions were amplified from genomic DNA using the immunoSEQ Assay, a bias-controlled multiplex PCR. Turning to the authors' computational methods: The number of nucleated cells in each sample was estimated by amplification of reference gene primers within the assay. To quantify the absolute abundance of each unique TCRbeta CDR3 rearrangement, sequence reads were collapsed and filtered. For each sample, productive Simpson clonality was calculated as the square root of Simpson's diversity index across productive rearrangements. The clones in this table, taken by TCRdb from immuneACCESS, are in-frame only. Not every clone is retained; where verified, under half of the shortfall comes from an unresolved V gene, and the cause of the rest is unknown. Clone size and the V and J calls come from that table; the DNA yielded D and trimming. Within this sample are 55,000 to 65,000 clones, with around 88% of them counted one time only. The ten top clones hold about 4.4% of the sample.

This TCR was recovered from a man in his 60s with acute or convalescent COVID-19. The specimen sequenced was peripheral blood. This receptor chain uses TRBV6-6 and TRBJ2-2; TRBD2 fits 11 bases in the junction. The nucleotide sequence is TGTGCCAGCAGTCTAGGACTAGCGGGCACCGGGGAGCTGTTTTTT. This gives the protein CASSLGLAGTGELFF.